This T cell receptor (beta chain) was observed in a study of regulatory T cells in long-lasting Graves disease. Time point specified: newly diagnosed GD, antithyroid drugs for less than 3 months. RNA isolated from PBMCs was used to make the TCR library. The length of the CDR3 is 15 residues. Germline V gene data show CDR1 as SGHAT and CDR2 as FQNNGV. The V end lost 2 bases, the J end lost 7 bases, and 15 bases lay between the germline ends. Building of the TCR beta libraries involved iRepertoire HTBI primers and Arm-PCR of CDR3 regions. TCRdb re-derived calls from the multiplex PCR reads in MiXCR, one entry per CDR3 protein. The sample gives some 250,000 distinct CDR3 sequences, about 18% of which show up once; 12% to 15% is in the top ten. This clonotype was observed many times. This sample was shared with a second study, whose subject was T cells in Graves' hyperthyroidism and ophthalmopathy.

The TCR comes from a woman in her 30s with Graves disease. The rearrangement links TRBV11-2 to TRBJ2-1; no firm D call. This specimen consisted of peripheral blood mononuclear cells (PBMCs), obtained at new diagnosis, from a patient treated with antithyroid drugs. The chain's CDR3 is CASSLREGYGNEQFF. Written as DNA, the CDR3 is TGTGCCAGCAGCTTAAGGGAAGGGTATGGAAATGAGCAGTTCTTC. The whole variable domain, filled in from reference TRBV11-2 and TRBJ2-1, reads EAGVAQSPRYKIIEKRQSVAFWCNPISGHATLYWYQQILGQGPKLLIQFQNNGVVDDSQLPKDRFSAERLKGVDSTLKIQPAKLEDSAVYLCASSLREGYGNEQFFGPGTRLTVL.